These 30 T cell receptor beta chains were sequenced from one sample in a study of cytomegalovirus exposure and HLA in healthy donors. 60 Vbeta and 13 Jbeta primers were used in PCR. Here immunoSEQ multiplex PCR was the method, and the copy in TCRdb shows in-frame clones only, minus some. Of tens of thousands of clones detected, 80% to 85% appear once; the ten largest clones hold 1.6%. Material for sequencing was PBMCs. These receptors all stem from a man aged 25-45 years in good health and CMV-seronegative.

The chain recombines TRBV5-4 with TRBJ2-3, with TRBD2 identical over 15 bases. Germline CDR1 reads SGHNT; CDR2 reads YYREEE (reference sequence). V trimming: 0 bases; J trimming: 7 bases; junction bases outside the gene matches: 3. The CDR3 extends over 16 amino acids. In nucleotides, the CDR3 is TGTGCCAGCAGCTTGGACGGGACTAGCGGGAGGCATACGCAGTATTTT. Protein product: CASSLDGTSGRHTQYF.

The chain combines TRBV10-3 with TRBJ1-1; 8 nucleotides match TRBD1. Per the germline V gene, CDR1 is ENHRY and CDR2 is SYGVKD. The CDR3 has 13 residues. V lost 6 bases and J lost 3; bases outside the gene matches: 3. The CDR3 sequence: CAISVDRDTEAFF. In nucleotides, the CDR3 is TGTGCCATCAGCGTGGACAGGGACACTGAAGCTTTCTTT.

The chain carries TRBV9 and TRBJ2-2; D remains unclear. Germline CDR1 is SGDLS and CDR2 is YYNGEE. Trimming took 5 bases from V and 0 from J, leaving 11 bases between them. The CDR3 extends over 15 amino acids. CDR3 in amino acids: CASSLTDTNTGELFF. The CDR3 DNA reads as TGTGCCAGCAGTCTAACTGATACGAACACCGGGGAGCTGTTTTTT.

The J gene is TRBJ2-5, the V gene TRBV5-6; D might be TRBD1 (5 bases). Germline V gene sequence: CDR1 SGHDT, CDR2 YYEEEE. The CDR3 covers 13 residues. V lost 4 bases, J lost 2 bases, and 9 bases lay in between. The CDR3 reads CASSQDTQETQYF. The CDR3 DNA reads as TGTGCCAGCAGCCAGGACACTCAAGAGACCCAGTACTTC.

This clone occurred a few times. This chain links TRBV29-1 with TRBJ1-5, with 7 bases lining up with TRBD1. This CDR3 comprises 15 residues. Germline V gives CDR1 SQVTM, CDR2 ANQGSEA. The trim removed 6 bases at V and 3 bases at J, leaving 11 bases unmatched. As DNA, the CDR3 is TGCAGCGTCACGGTCGGGACAGCTACCAATCAGCCCCAGCATTTT. Protein product: CSVTVGTATNQPQHF.

The rearrangement joins TRBV5-1 to TRBJ1-1; D gene ambiguous. V lost 1 base and J 1 base, leaving 8 bases between the germline ends. The CDR3 is 14 amino acids. Germline values: CDR1 SGHRS, CDR2 YFSETQ. In DNA form, the CDR3 reads TGCGCCAGCAGCTTGCGGGATTGGAACACTGAAGCTTTCTTT. The encoded protein is CASSLRDWNTEAFF.

The chain joins TRBV28 to TRBJ1-5, with TRBD1 matching over 8 bases. CDR1 is MDHEN and CDR2 is SYDVKM in the germline V gene. The CDR3 spans 15 residues. The V and J ends lost 3 bases and 0 bases, in that order; junction bases with no gene match: 1. In DNA form, the CDR3 reads TGTGCCAGCAGTTTTGGACAGGGTAGCAATCAGCCCCAGCATTTT. Its protein product is CASSFGQGSNQPQHF.

The rearrangement links TRBV10-2 to TRBJ2-1; 9 positions match TRBD1. The CDR3 consists of 15 residues. Looked up from germline, CDR1 is WSHSY and CDR2 is SAAADI. The trim removed 8 bases at V and 7 bases at J, leaving 12 bases unmatched. For the CDR3, the DNA is TGCGCCAGCTCCCTCCTACAGGGGGCGCTGAATGAGCAGTTCTTC. Translating it yields CASSLLQGALNEQFF.

A note on this clone: The junction and the germline gene differ at one end; a read error may be behind it. The V and J genes are TRBV7-2 and TRBJ2-1; 13 nucleotides align to TRBD2. Germline-derived CDR1 and CDR2 are SGHTA and FQGNSA. The CDR3 is 17 amino acids. CDR3 DNA: TGTGCCGGCAGCTCCTCTTTACTAGCGGGGGGGGCAAATGAGCAGTTCTTC. This codes for CAGSSSLLAGGANEQFF.

This clone appeared once. The chain employs TRBV19 and TRBJ1-3; 8 positions match TRBD1. In germline, CDR1 is LNHDA, CDR2 SQIVND (reference sequence). The CDR3 runs to 17 residues. J lost 0 bases, V lost 0 bases, and 4 bases had no gene match. For the CDR3, the DNA is TGTGCCAGTAGTATAGAAGGACAGGGTTTCTCTGGAAACACCATATATTTT. Protein: CASSIEGQGFSGNTIYF.

The genes are TRBV4-1 and TRBJ1-1; D possibly corresponds to TRBD1 (6 bases). The ends were cut back, 0 bases at V and 5 bases at J, with 13 bases in the middle. The CDR3 consists of 15 residues. Per the germline V gene, CDR1 is MGHRA and CDR2 is YSYEKL. The CDR3 region has the DNA TGCGCCAGCAGCCAAGATAGGGGGGGTGGGACTGAAGCTTTCTTT. Its translation is CASSQDRGGGTEAFF.

This chain uses TRBV11-2 with TRBJ2-1; D might be TRBD1 (6 bases). The CDR3 extends over 15 amino acids. Germline V lookup: CDR1 SGHAT, CDR2 FQNNGV. Between the trimmed V and J ends, which lost 3 bases and 3 bases, there was a span of 12 bases. The chain's CDR3 is CASSLSQGNYNEQFF. CDR3 DNA sequence: TGTGCCAGCAGCTTGTCCCAGGGGAACTACAATGAGCAGTTCTTC.

V is TRBV9 and J is TRBJ2-5, with D possibly being TRBD2 (5 bases). The J call may be faulty, since TRBJ2-7 better matches the DNA end. Germline V gives CDR1 SGDLS, CDR2 YYNGEE. The length of the CDR3 is 13 residues. The CDR3 loop is CARLGIALNEQYF. CDR3 coding DNA: TGTGCCAGGTTGGGGATAGCGTTAAACGAGCAGTACTTC.

The V and J genes are TRBV11-3 and TRBJ2-1; 7 positions match TRBD2. The CDR3 is 15 residues long. The trim removed 6 bases at V and 5 bases at J, leaving 10 bases unmatched. Germline V lookup: CDR1 SGHNT, CDR2 YENEEA. CDR3 nucleotide sequence: TGTGCCAGCAGTGTGGGGAGCGGGATTAACAATGAGCAGTTCTTC. Encoded protein: CASSVGSGINNEQFF.

The J gene is TRBJ2-3, the V gene TRBV18; 8 bases match TRBD2. V lost 8 bases to trimming and J lost 0 bases; unmatched junction nucleotides: 4. The germline V gene has CDR1 KGHSH and CDR2 LQKENI. CDR3 length: 14 residues. This CDR3 is CASRTSISTDTQYF. The CDR3 DNA reads TGTGCCAGCAGGACTAGCATTAGCACAGATACGCAGTATTTT. The complete variable domain, with remaining parts taken from reference TRBV18 and TRBJ2-3, reads NAGVMQNPRHLVRRRGQEARLRCSPMKGHSHVYWYRQLPEEGLKFMVYLQKENIIDESGMPKERFSAEFPKEGPSILRIQQVVRGDSAAYFCASRTSISTDTQYFGPGTRLTVL.

The chain links TRBV9 to TRBJ2-1; 8 bases are a match to TRBD2. The CDR3 sequence is 16 residues long. The V segment lost 0 bases and the J segment 7 bases; nucleotides outside the gene matches: 9. Germline V CDR1 and CDR2: SGDLS, YYNGEE. The CDR3 DNA reads as TGTGCCAGCAGCGTAGGTATGAGCGGGAGTAAGAATGAGCAGTTCTTC. It encodes CASSVGMSGSKNEQFF.

The chain recombines TRBV27 with TRBJ1-2, with TRBD1 as a possible D gene (5 bases). The CDR3 spans 16 residues. Trimming took 4 bases from V and 4 from J, leaving 19 bases between them. The germline CDR1 and CDR2 sequences are MNHEY and SMNVEV (reference sequence). The CDR3 reads CASSSTYAGNFYGYTF. In nucleotides, the CDR3 is TGTGCCAGCAGTTCCACGTATGCAGGGAACTTCTATGGCTACACCTTC.

The chain uses TRBV30 and TRBJ2-5; D might be TRBD2 (6 bases). The closer fit of TRBJ2-7 to the DNA end suggests the J call may be wrong. The CDR3 consists of 13 residues. CDR1 is GTSNPN and CDR2 is SVGIG in the germline V gene (reference sequence). The CDR3 reads CAWSRLVSTEQYF. The CDR3 bases are TGTGCCTGGAGTAGACTAGTCTCTACCGAGCAGTACTTC.

This rearrangement joins TRBV2 to TRBJ2-7; 11 bases agree with TRBD2. Trimming took 6 bases from V and 3 from J; bases not matched to a gene: 4. Looked up from germline, CDR1 is SNHLY and CDR2 is FYNNEI. The CDR3 consists of 14 residues. In DNA, the CDR3 is TGTGCCAGCAGGGCCGGACTAGCGGGCTACGAGCAGTACTTC. Amino acids: CASRAGLAGYEQYF.

This chain joins TRBV7-9 and TRBJ2-5, with TRBD2 identical over 10 bases. The V gene's germline CDR1 is SEHNR and CDR2 FQNEAQ (reference sequence). J gave up 1 base and V 1 base, and 3 bases lay outside the gene matches. The length of the CDR3 is 16 residues. The CDR3 sequence: CASSLGGTSVQETQYF. CDR3 nucleotide sequence: TGTGCCAGCAGCTTAGGAGGGACTAGCGTCCAAGAGACCCAGTACTTC.

The chain joins TRBV27 to TRBJ2-5; D perhaps matches TRBD2 (6 bases). The CDR3 totals 16 residues. V shed 3 bases and J shed 5 bases, with 19 bases lying between them. Germline CDR1 MNHEY, CDR2 SMNVEV (reference sequence). CDR3 coding DNA: TGTGCCAGCAGTTTTCAGGGAGGCGGGGACGGGGAGACCCAGTACTTC. Amino acid sequence: CASSFQGGGDGETQYF.

This sequence joins TRBV28 and TRBJ2-7; TRBD1 is a possible D gene (6 bases). Germline CDR1 reads MDHEN; CDR2 reads SYDVKM. Trimming removed 5 bases at V and 5 bases at J, with 16 bases between. The CDR3 sequence is 14 residues long. The CDR3 DNA sequence: TGTGCCAGCAGTCCCCACAGGGTTGCCCACGAGCAGTACTTC. Translation gives CASSPHRVAHEQYF.

The gene calls are TRBV5-4 and TRBJ2-3; 10 bases are a match to TRBD2. Germline V lookup: CDR1 SGHNT, CDR2 YYREEE (reference sequence). The CDR3 has 20 residues. Trimming removed 4 bases from V and 2 bases from J; junction bases left unmatched: 19. The CDR3: CASSELGGRVAGGSTDTQYF. The DNA of the CDR3 is TGTGCCAGCAGCGAACTAGGGGGGAGGGTAGCGGGGGGATCCACAGATACGCAGTATTTT.

V usage is TRBV6-5 and J usage is TRBJ2-7, with 12 bases aligning to TRBD2. The CDR3 sequence is 15 residues long. Trimming cost V 0 bases and J 4 bases; bases outside gene matches: 1. Germline V gene lookup returns CDR1 MNHEY and CDR2 SVGAGI. The CDR3: CASSYSGTSGYEQYF. Written as DNA, the CDR3 is TGTGCCAGCAGTTACTCCGGGACTAGCGGGTACGAGCAGTACTTC.

The V call is TRBV27, the J call TRBJ2-5, with D tentatively TRBD1 (5 bases). The CDR3 loop spans 12 amino acids. Germline values: CDR1 MNHEY, CDR2 SMNVEV (reference sequence). The V end was cut by 8 bases, the J end by 4 bases, with 11 bases between. This CDR3 is CASWGARETQYF. In nucleotides, the CDR3 is TGTGCCAGCTGGGGCGCGAGAGAGACCCAGTACTTC.

The genes are TRBV19 and TRBJ1-1; D not certain. This CDR3 comprises 14 residues. CDR1 is LNHDA and CDR2 is SQIVND in the germline V gene (reference sequence). Trimming shortened V by 7 bases and J by 1 base, and 13 bases separated the two germline ends. The CDR3 DNA follows: TGTGCCAGTACTCATCAGCGGGGGAACACTGAAGCTTTCTTT. Translating gives CASTHQRGNTEAFF.

The V call is TRBV19, the J call TRBJ2-1, with 13 nucleotides matching TRBD2. There are 15 residues in the CDR3. CDR1 LNHDA and CDR2 SQIVND come from the germline V gene (reference sequence). With V trimmed by 6 bases and J by 6 bases, 5 bases remained unmatched. This CDR3 is CASSILAGGINEQFF. CDR3 sequence (DNA): TGTGCCAGTAGCATACTAGCGGGAGGGATCAATGAGCAGTTCTTC.

The table lists this clone with a few counts. This CDR3 reads CASSEAFAGGNEQFF. In DNA form, the CDR3 reads TGCGCCAGCAGTGAGGCTTTCGCGGGAGGCAATGAGCAGTTCTTC. The chain carries TRBV10-1 and TRBJ2-1; 8 bases align to TRBD2. The junction had 6 bases not matched to a gene; V was cut back by 2 bases and J by 6 bases. Germline loops: CDR1 WNHNN, CDR2 SYGVQD (reference sequence). The CDR3 has 15 amino acids.

This chain joins TRBV30 and TRBJ2-7; D is unresolved. CDR3 length: 14 amino acids. V was clipped by 3 bases and J by 4 bases, with 16 bases between them. Germline V lookup: CDR1 GTSNPN, CDR2 SVGIG (reference sequence). DNA of the CDR3: TGTGCCTGGAGGTTGGGCTACCCAACGTACGAGCAGTACTTC. Amino acid sequence: CAWRLGYPTYEQYF. Supplemented by reference TRBV30 and TRBJ2-7, the full variable domain reads SQTIHQWPATLVQPVGSPLSLECTVEGTSNPNLYWYRQAAGRGLQLLFYSVGIGQISSEVPQNLSASRPQDRQFILSSKKLLLSDSGFYLCAWRLGYPTYEQYFGPGTRLTVT.

The rearrangement joins TRBV2 to TRBJ1-4; the match to TRBD1 covers 7 bases. V lost 2 bases, J lost 5 bases, and 8 bases stayed unmatched. CDR1 is SNHLY and CDR2 is FYNNEI in the germline V gene. This CDR3 contains 16 residues. The CDR3 sequence: CASSESRTGTNEKLFF. CDR3 coding DNA: TGTGCCAGCAGTGAATCCCGGACAGGCACGAATGAAAAACTGTTTTTT. Together with reference TRBV2 and TRBJ1-4, the CDR3 gives the full variable domain: EPEVTQTPSHQVTQMGQEVILRCVPISNHLYFYWYRQILGQKVEFLVSFYNNEISEKSEIFDDQFSVERPDGSNFTLKIRSTKLEDSAMYFCASSESRTGTNEKLFFGSGTQLSVL.